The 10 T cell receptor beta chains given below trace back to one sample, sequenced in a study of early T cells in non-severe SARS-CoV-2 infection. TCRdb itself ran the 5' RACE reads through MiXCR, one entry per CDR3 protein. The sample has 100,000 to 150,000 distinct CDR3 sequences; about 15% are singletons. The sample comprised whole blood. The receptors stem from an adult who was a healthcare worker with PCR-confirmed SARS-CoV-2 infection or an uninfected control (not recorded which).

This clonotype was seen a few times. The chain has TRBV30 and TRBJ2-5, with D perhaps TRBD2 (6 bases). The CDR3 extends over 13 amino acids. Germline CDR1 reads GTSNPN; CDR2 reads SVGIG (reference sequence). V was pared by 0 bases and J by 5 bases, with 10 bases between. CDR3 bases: TGTGCCTGGAGTGTAACTAGCTTTGAGACCCAGTACTTC. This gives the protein CAWSVTSFETQYF.

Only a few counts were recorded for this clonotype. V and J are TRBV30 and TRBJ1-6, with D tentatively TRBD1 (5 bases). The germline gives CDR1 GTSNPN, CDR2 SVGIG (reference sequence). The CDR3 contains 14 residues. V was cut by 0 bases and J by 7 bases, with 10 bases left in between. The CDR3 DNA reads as TGTGCCTGGAGTGTAACCGGGGGGAATTCACCCCTCCACTTT. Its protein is CAWSVTGGNSPLHF.

This CDR3 is CATSRNWDSLNTEAFF. In DNA form, the CDR3 reads TGTGCCACCAGCCGCAACTGGGACAGCTTGAACACTGAAGCTTTCTTT. This chain connects TRBV15 to TRBJ1-1, with TRBD1 identical over 7 bases. CDR3 length equals 16 residues. Looked up from germline, CDR1 is LNHNV and CDR2 is YYDKDF (reference sequence). The V gene end was trimmed by 5 bases and the J gene end by 0 bases; junction bases not matched to a gene: 9.

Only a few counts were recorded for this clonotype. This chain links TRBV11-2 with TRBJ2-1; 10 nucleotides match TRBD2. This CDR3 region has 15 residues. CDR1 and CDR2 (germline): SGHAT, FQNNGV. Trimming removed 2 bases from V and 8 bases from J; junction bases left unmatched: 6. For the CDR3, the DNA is TGTGCCAGCAGCTTAATAGCGGGGGGTATCGATGAGCAGTTCTTC. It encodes CASSLIAGGIDEQFF.

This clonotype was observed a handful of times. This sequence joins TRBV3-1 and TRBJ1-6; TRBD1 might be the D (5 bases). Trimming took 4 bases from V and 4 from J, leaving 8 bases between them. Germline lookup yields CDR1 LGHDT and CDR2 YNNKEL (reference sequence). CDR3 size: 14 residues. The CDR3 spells CASSRDRYNSPLHF. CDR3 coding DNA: TGTGCCAGCAGCCGGGACCGTTATAATTCACCCCTCCACTTT.

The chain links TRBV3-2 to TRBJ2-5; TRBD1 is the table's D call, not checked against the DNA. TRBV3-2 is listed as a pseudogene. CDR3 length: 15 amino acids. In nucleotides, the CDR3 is TGTGCCAGCAGCCAAGATTGGGGGGCCGGCGAGACCCAGTACTTC. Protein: CASSQDWGAGETQYF.

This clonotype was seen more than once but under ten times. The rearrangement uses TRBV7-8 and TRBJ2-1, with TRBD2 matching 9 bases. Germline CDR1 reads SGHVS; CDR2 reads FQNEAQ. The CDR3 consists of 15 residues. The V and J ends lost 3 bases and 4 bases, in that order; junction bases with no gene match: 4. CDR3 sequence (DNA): TGTGCCAGCAGCTTTAGCGGGGGACTGTACAATGAGCAGTTCTTC. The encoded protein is CASSFSGGLYNEQFF. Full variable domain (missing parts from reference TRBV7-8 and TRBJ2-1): GAGVSQSPRYKVAKRGQDVALRCDPISGHVSLFWYQQALGQGPEFLTYFQNEAQLDKSGLPSDRFFAERPEGSVSTLKIQRTQQEDSAVYLCASSFSGGLYNEQFFGPGTRLTVL.

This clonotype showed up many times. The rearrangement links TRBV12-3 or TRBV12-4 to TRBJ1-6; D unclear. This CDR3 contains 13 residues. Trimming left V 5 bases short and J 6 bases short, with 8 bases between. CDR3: CASSPIFNSPLHF. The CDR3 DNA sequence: TGTGCCAGCAGTCCCATTTTTAATTCACCCCTCCACTTT.

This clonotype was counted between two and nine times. The CDR3 loop is CSASSGANVLTF. CDR3 DNA: TGCAGCGCAAGCTCTGGGGCCAACGTCCTGACTTTC. The genes are TRBV29-1 and TRBJ2-6; D unclear. The CDR3 loop spans 12 amino acids. Deletions cut 7 bases from V and 0 bases from J, with 4 bases between. Looked up from germline, CDR1 is SQVTM and CDR2 is ANQGSEA. The full variable domain, its missing parts supplied by reference TRBV29-1 and TRBJ2-6, is SAVISQKPSRDICQRGTSLTIQCQVDSQVTMMFWYRQQPGQSLTLIATANQGSEATYESGFVIDKFPISRPNLTFSTLTVSNMSPEDSSIYLCSASSGANVLTFGAGSRLTVL.

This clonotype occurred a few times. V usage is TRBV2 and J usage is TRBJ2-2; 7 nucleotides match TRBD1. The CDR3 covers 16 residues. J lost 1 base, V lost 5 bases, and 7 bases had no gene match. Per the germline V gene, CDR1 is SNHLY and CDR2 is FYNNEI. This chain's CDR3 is CASSPQGNMNTGELFF. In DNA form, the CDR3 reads TGTGCCAGCAGTCCACAGGGGAACATGAACACCGGGGAGCTGTTTTTT.